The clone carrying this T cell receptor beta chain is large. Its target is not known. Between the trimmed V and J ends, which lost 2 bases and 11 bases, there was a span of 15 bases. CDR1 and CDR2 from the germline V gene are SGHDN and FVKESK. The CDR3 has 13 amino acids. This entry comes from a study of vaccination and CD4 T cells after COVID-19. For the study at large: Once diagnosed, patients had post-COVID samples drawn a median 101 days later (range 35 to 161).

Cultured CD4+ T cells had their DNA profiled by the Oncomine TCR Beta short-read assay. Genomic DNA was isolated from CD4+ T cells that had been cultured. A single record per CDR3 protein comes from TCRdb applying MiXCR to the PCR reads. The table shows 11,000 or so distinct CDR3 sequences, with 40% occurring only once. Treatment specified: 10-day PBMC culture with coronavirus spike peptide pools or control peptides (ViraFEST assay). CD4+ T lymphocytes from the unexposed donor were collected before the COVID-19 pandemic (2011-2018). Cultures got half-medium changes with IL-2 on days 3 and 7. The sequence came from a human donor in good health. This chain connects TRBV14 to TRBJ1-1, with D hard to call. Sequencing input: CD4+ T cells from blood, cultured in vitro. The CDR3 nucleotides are TGTGCCAGCAGCCAAATTGTGACGGGAGGTGCTTTCTTT. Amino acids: CASSQIVTGGAFF. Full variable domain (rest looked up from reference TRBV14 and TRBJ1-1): EAGVTQFPSHSVIEKGQTVTLRCDPISGHDNLYWYRRVMGKEIKFLLHFVKESKQDESGMPNNRFLAERTGGTYSTLKVQPAELEDSGVYFCASSQIVTGGAFFGQGTRLTVV.